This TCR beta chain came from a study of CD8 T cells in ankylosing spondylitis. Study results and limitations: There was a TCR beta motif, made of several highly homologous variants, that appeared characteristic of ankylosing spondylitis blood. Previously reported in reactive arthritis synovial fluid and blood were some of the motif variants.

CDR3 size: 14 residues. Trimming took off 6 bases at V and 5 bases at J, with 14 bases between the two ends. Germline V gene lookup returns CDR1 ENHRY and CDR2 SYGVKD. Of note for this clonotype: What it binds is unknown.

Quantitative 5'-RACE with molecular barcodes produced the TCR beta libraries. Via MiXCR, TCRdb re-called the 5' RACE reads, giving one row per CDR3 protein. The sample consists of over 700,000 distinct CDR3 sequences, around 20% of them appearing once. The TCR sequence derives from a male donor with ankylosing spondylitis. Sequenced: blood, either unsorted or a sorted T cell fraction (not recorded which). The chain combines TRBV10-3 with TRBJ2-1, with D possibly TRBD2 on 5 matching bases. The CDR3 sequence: CAISGPDGDNEQFF. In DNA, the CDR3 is TGTGCCATCAGCGGGCCGGACGGGGACAATGAGCAGTTCTTC.